This paragraph covers one TCR beta chain sequence. The CDR3 spans 19 residues. From germline, CDR1 is MGHRA and CDR2 YSYEKL. The ends were cut back, 4 bases at V and 0 bases at J, with 24 bases in the middle. Study processing details: Estimated nucleated cell counts came from reference gene primer amplification. Produced via immunoSEQ multiplex PCR; TCRdb's table is partial and in-frame only. The V and J calls and clone size were taken over from that table, and D and trimming were inferred from the DNA. The table includes hundreds of thousands of clones, roughly nine tenths detected once. The sample originates from a study of blood T cell repertoires in COVID-19. Across the whole study: Both acute and convalescent COVID-19 samples were obtained from the United States, Italy and Spain. In each case, the material was cDNA or gDNA derived from T cells, B-cell-depleted T cells, or PBMCs.

Followed longitudinally, the Seattle patients had been enrolled during active infection. The sequencing sample was made of peripheral blood. The rearrangement uses TRBV4-1 and TRBJ1-2, with a possible D match to TRBD1 (6 bases). This sequence was found in a woman between 45 and 65 years old with COVID-19, enrolled during active disease. The CDR3 protein is CASSPMPLGWTETNYGYTF. The DNA for the CDR3 is TGCGCCAGCAGCCCAATGCCCCTGGGGTGGACAGAGACTAACTATGGCTACACCTTC.